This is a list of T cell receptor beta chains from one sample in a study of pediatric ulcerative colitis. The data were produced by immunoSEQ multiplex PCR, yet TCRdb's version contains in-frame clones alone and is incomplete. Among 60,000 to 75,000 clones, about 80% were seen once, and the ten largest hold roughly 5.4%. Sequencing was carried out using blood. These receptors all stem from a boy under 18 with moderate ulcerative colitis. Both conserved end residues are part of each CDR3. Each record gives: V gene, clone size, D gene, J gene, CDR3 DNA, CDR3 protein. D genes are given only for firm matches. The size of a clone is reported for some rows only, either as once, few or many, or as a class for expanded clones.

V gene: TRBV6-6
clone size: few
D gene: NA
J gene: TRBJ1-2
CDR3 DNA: TGTGCCAGCACCCCTTTAGGTTCGGTCGGCTACACCTTC
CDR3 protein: CASTPLGSVGYTF

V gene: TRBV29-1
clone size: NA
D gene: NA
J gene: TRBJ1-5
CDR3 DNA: TGCAGCGTTGCCAAAGGGGGAAATCAGCCCCAGCATTTT
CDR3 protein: CSVAKGGNQPQHF

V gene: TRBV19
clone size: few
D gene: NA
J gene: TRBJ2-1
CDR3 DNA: TGTGCCAGTAGTATTGGGGATCTGACCTACAATGAGCAGTTCTTC
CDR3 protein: CASSIGDLTYNEQFF

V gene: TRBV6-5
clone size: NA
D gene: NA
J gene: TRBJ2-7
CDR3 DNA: TGTGCCAGCACTTACAAGCAGGGTTACGAGCAGTACTTC
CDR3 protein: CASTYKQGYEQYF

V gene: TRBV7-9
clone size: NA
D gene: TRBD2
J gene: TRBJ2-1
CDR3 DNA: TGTGCCAGCAGCAAGACTAGCGGGCCTCTTGATGAGCAGTTCTTC
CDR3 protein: CASSKTSGPLDEQFF

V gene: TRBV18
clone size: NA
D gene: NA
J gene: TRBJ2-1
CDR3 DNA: TGTGCCAGCTCACCATCTAGGGGGAATGAGCAGTTCTTC
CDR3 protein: CASSPSRGNEQFF

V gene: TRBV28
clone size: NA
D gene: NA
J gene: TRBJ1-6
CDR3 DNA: TGTGCCAGCAGTTTACCCTCAGTGGATTCCTCCTATAATTCACCCCTCCACTTT
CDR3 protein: CASSLPSVDSSYNSPLHF

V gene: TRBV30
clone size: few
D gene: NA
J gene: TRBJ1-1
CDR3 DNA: TGTGCCTGGAGTGTACGGTGGCACACTGAAGCTTTCTTT
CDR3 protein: CAWSVRWHTEAFF

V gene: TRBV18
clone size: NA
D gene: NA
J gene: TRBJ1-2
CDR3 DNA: TGTGCCAGCTCACCAACTACAACCTATGGCTACACCTTC
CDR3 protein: CASSPTTTYGYTF

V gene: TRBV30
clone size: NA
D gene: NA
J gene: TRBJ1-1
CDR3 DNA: TGTGCCTGGAGTGCAACGAACACTGAAGCTTTCTTT
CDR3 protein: CAWSATNTEAFF

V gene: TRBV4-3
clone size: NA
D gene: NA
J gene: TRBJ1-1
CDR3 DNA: TGCGCCAGCAGCCAAGGGCGGGTCCGGAGAGCTTTCTTT
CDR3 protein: CASSQGRVRRAFF